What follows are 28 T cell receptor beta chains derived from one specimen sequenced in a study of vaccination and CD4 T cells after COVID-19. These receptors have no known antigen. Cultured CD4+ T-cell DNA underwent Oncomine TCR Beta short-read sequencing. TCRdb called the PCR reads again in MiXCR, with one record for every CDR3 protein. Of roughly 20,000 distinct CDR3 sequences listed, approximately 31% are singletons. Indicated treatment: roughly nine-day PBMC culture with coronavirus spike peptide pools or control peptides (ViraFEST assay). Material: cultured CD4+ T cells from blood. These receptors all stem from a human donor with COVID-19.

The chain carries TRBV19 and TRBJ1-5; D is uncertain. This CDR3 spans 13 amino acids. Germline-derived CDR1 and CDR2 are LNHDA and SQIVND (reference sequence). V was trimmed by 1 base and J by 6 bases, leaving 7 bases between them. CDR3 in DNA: TGTGCCAGTAGTATAGTCGGGATTCAGCCCCAGCATTTT. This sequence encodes CASSIVGIQPQHF.

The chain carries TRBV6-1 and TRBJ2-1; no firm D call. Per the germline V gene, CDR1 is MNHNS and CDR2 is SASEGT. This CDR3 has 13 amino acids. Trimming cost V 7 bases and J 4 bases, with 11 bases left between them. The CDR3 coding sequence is TGTGCCAGCATAATCGGCGGATACAATGAGCAGTTCTTC. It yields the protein CASIIGGYNEQFF.

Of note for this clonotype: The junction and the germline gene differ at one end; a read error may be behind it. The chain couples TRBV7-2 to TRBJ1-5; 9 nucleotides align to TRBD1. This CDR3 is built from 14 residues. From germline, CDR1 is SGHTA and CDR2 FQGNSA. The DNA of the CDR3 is TGTGTCAGCAGCTTACAGGGGGCATATCAGCCCCAGCATTTT. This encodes CVSSLQGAYQPQHF.

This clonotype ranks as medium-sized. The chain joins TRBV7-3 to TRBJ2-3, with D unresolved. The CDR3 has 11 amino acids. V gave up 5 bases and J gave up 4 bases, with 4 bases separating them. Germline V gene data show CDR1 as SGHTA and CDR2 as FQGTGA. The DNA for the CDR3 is TGTGCCAGCAGCCTAGCAGATACGCAGTATTTT. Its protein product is CASSLADTQYF.

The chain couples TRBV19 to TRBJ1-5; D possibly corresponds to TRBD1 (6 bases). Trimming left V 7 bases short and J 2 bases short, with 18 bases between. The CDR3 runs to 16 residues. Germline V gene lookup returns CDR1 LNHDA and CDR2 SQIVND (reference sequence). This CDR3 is CASTNPGAVGNQPQHF. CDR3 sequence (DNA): TGTGCCAGTACCAACCCGGGGGCAGTCGGCAATCAGCCCCAGCATTTT.

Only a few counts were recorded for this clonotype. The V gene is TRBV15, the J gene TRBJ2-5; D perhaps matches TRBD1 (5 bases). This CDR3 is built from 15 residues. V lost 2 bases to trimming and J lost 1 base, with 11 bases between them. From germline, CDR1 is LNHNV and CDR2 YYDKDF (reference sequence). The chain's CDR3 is CATSRQRTLQETQYF. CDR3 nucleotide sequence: TGTGCCACCAGCAGACAAAGGACACTCCAAGAGACCCAGTACTTC. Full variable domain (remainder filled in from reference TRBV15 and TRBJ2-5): DAMVIQNPRYQVTQFGKPVTLSCSQTLNHNVMYWYQQKSSQAPKLLFHYYDKDFNNEADTPDNFQSRRPNTSFCFLDIRSPGLGDTAMYLCATSRQRTLQETQYFGPGTRLLVL.

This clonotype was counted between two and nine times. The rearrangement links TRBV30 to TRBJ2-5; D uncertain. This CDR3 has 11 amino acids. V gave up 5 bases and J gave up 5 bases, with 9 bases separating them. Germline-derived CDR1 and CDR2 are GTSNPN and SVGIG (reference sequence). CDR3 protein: CAWQVLETQYF. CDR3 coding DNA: TGTGCCTGGCAGGTTCTGGAGACCCAGTACTTC.

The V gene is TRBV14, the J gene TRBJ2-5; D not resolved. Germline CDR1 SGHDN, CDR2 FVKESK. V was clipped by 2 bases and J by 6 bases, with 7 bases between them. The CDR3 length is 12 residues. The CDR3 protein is CASSQNRQTQYF. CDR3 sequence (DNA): TGTGCCAGCAGCCAAAATAGGCAGACCCAGTACTTC.

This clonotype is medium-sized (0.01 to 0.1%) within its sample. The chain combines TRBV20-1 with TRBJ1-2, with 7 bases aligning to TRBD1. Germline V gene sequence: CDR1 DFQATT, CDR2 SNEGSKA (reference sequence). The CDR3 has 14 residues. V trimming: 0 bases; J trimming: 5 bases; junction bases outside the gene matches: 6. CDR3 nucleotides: TGCAGTGCTAGAGATAGGAGGGGGCAATATGGCTACACCTTC. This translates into CSARDRRGQYGYTF.

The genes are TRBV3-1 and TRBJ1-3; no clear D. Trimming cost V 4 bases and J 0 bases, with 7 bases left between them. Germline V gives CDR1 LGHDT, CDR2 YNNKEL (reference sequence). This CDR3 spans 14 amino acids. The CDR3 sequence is CASSLQSSGNTIYF. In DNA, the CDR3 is TGTGCCAGCAGCCTCCAGAGCTCTGGAAACACCATATATTTT.

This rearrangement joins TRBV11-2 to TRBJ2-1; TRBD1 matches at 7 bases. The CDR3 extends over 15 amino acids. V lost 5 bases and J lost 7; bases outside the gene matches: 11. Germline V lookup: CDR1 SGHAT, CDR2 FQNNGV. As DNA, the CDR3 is TGTGCCAGCAGCCCGCGACAGGGCAGGAGGAATGAGCAGTTCTTC. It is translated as CASSPRQGRRNEQFF.

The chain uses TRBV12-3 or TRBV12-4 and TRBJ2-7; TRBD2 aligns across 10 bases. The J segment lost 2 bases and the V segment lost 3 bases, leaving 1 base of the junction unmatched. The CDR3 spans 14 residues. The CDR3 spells CASSFSGGAYEQYF. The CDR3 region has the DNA TGTGCCAGCAGTTTCAGCGGGGGGGCCTACGAGCAGTACTTC.

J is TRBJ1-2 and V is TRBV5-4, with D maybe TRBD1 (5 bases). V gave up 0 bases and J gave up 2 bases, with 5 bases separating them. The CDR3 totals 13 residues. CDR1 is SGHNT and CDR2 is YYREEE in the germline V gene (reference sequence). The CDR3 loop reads CASSLAGNYGYTF. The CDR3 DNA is TGTGCCAGCAGCTTGGCAGGGAACTATGGCTACACCTTC. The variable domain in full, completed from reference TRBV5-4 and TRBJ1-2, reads ETGVTQSPTHLIKTRGQQVTLRCSSQSGHNTVSWYQQALGQGPQFIFQYYREEENGRGNFPPRFSGLQFPNYSSELNVNALELDDSALYLCASSLAGNYGYTFGSGTRLTVV.

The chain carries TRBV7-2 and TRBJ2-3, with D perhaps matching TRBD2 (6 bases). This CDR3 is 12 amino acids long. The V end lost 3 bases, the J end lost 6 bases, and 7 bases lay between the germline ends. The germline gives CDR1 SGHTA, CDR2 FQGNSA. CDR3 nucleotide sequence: TGTGCCAGCAGCTTGGGACTGGATACGCAGTATTTT. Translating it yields CASSLGLDTQYF.

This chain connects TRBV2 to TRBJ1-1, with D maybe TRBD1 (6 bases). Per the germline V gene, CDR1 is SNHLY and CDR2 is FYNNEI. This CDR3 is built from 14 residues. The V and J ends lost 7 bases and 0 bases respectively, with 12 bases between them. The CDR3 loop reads CASTKTGLNTEAFF. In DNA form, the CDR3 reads TGTGCCAGCACTAAGACAGGTTTGAACACTGAAGCTTTCTTT.

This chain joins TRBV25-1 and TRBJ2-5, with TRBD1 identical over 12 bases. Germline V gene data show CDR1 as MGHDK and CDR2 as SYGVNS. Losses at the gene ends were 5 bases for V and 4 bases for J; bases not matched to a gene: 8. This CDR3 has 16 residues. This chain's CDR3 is CASSHRRDRGRETQYF. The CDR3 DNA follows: TGTGCCAGCAGTCACCGCCGGGACAGGGGGCGAGAGACCCAGTACTTC.

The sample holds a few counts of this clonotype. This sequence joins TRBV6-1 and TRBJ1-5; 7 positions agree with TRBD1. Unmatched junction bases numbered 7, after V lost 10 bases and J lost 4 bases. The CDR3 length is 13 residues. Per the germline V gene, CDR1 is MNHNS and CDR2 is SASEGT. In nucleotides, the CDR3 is TGTGCCACCCGGGACAGCCTAAATCAGCCCCAGCATTTT. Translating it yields CATRDSLNQPQHF.

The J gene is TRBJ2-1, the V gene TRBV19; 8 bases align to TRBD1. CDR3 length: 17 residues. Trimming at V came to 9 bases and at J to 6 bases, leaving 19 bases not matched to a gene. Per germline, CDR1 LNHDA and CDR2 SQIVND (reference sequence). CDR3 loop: CASRTAHRGTQVNEQFF. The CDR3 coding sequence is TGTGCCAGCAGGACGGCTCACAGGGGGACGCAGGTCAATGAGCAGTTCTTC.

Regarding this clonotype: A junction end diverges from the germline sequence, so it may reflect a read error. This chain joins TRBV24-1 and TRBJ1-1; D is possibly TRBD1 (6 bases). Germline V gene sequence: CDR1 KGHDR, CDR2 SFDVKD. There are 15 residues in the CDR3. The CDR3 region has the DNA TGTGCCACCAGTGAGTCGACAGGTGGGAACACTAAAGCTTTCTTT. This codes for CATSESTGGNTKAFF.

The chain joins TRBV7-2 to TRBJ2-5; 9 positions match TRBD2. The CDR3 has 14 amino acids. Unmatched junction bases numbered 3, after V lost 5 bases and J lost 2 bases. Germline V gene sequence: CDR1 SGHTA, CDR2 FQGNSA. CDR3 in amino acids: CASSNLAGQETQYF. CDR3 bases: TGTGCCAGCAGCAACCTAGCGGGGCAAGAGACCCAGTACTTC.

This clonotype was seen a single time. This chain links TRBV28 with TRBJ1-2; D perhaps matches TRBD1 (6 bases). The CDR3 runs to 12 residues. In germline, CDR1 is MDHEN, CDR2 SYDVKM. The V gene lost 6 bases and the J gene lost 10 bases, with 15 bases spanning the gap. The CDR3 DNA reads TGTGCCAGCAGCCCAAACAGGGACGACTACACCTTC. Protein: CASSPNRDDYTF.

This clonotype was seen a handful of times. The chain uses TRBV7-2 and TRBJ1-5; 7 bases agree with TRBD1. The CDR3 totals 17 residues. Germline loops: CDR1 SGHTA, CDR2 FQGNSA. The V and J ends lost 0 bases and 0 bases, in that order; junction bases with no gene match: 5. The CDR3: CASSLAGTANSNQPQHF. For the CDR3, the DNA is TGTGCCAGCAGCTTAGCCGGGACAGCAAATAGCAATCAGCCCCAGCATTTT.

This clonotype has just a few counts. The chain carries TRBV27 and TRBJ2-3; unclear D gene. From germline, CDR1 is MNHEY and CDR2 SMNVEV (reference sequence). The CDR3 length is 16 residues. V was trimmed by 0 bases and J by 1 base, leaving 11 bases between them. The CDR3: CASSLSRGVGTDTQYF. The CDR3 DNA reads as TGTGCCAGCAGTTTATCCCGTGGGGTGGGCACAGATACGCAGTATTTT.

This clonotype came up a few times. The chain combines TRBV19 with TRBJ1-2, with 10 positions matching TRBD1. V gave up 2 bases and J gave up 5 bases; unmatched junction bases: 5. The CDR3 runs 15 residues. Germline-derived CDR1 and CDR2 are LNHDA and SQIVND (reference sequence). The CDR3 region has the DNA TGTGCCAGTAGTATACCCGGACAGGGGGAATATGGCTACACCTTC. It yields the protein CASSIPGQGEYGYTF.

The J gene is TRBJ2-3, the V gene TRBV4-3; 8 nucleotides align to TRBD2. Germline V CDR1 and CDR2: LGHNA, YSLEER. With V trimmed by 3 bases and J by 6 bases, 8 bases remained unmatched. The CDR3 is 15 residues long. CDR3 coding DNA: TGCGCCAGCAGCCAGCGGGGGACGGGAGGGGATACGCAGTATTTT. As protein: CASSQRGTGGDTQYF.

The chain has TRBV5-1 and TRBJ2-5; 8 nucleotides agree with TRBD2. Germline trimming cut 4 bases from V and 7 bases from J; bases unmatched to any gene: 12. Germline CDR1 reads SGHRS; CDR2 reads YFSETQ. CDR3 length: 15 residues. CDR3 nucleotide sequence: TGCGCCAGCAGCCCCGGGACTCCGGGAGGGGTGACCCAGTACTTC. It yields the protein CASSPGTPGGVTQYF.

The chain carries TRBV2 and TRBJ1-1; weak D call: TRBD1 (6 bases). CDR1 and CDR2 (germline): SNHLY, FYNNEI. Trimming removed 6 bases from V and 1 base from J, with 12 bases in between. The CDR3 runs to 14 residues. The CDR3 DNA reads TGTGCCAGCAGGAGGGGGGGAACGAACACTGAAGCTTTCTTT. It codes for CASRRGGTNTEAFF. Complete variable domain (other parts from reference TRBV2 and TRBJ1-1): EPEVTQTPSHQVTQMGQEVILRCVPISNHLYFYWYRQILGQKVEFLVSFYNNEISEKSEIFDDQFSVERPDGSNFTLKIRSTKLEDSAMYFCASRRGGTNTEAFFGQGTRLTVV.

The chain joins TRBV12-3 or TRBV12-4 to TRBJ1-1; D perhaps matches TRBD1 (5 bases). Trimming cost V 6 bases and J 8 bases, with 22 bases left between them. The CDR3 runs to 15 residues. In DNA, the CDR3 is TGTGCCAGCAGGATACAGGCTGGGGTTAATGCCGAAGCTTTCTTT. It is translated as CASRIQAGVNAEAFF.